A single sample is the source of the 7 T cell receptor beta chains below, sequenced in a study of OX40 agonist ivuxolimab in advanced cancers. Method: immunoSEQ multiplex PCR; TCRdb's copy keeps in-frame clones and lacks some. The data contain some 80,000 clones, approximately 92% of them singletons. The sequences come from CD4+ or CD8+ T cells sorted from blood, collected in a trial of the OX40 agonist ivuxolimab. These receptors originate from an adult with an advanced solid tumor such as melanoma, head and neck, liver or kidney cancer.

The chain uses TRBV30 and TRBJ1-2, with 12 bases matching TRBD1. CDR1 and CDR2 from the germline V gene are GTSNPN and SVGIG (reference sequence). Losses at the gene ends were 4 bases for V and 6 bases for J; bases not matched to a gene: 6. CDR3 size: 14 residues. The CDR3 nucleotides are TGTGCCTGGAACCCGGGACAGGGGGCACATGGCTACACCTTC. It specifies CAWNPGQGAHGYTF.

This clone appeared a single time. The V gene is TRBV21-1, the J gene TRBJ1-3. TRBV21-1 is a pseudogene locus. The CDR3 has 15 residues. The CDR3 DNA reads as TGTGCCAGCAGCTCCGGCTTGGACTCTGGAAACACCATATATTTT. It translates to CASSSGLDSGNTIYF.

The chain recombines TRBV4-1 with TRBJ2-7, with a possible D match to TRBD2 (5 bases). This CDR3 has 15 amino acids. V lost 4 bases to trimming and J lost 1 base, with 14 bases between them. Germline CDR1 MGHRA, CDR2 YSYEKL. The CDR3 spells CASSRTVLWSYEQYF. The CDR3 nucleotides read TGCGCCAGCAGCCGGACTGTCCTTTGGTCCTACGAGCAGTACTTC.

The chain links TRBV7-6 to TRBJ1-5; no clear D. With 5 bases removed from V and 7 bases from J, the gap between germline ends came to 15 bases. The CDR3 contains 14 residues. CDR1 and CDR2 (germline): SGHVS, FNYEAQ. CDR3: CASSSRIDHQPQHF. In DNA form, the CDR3 reads TGTGCCAGCAGCAGTCGGATCGACCACCAGCCCCAGCATTTT.

The chain uses TRBV5-1 and TRBJ2-2; 10 nucleotides agree with TRBD1. V gave up 2 bases and J gave up 7 bases; unmatched junction bases: 5. The CDR3 covers 15 residues. Germline CDR1 is SGHRS and CDR2 is YFSETQ. This CDR3 reads CASSFRQGAIGELFF. The CDR3 nucleotides are TGCGCCAGCAGCTTTCGACAGGGGGCGATCGGGGAGCTGTTTTTT.

The CDR3 nucleotides are TGTGCCAGCAGCCAGGTACAATGGGCCAATGAGCAGTTCTTC. Protein: CASSQVQWANEQFF. V usage is TRBV4-2 and J usage is TRBJ2-1, with no clear D. Trimming left V 3 bases short and J 6 bases short, with 12 bases between. Germline-derived CDR1 and CDR2 are LGHNA and YNFKEQ. CDR3 size: 14 residues.

The V gene is TRBV5-1, the J gene TRBJ1-1; a possible D gene is TRBD1 (6 bases). CDR1 and CDR2 (germline): SGHRS, YFSETQ. The CDR3 spans 15 residues. V shed 3 bases and J shed 4 bases, with 16 bases lying between them. CDR3 sequence (DNA): TGCGCCAGCAGCTCGGACAGCGGGAGGGGCACTGAAGCTTTCTTT. As protein: CASSSDSGRGTEAFF.